This is a list of T cell receptor beta chains from one sample in a study of blood T cell repertoires in COVID-19. TCRdb keeps only in-frame clones here, not all; method: immunoSEQ multiplex PCR. Of just over 300,000 clones listed, approximately 88% are singletons. Sequencing was done on a sample of PBMCs or T cells enriched from blood (not recorded which). All receptors come from a woman between 18 and 30 years old who had recovered from COVID-19. Each CDR3 is given with its conserved first and last residue. The D gene is left open where the match is weak. Not every row has a clone size; where given, it reads once, few, many or a size class.

>TRBV11-3|TRBD2|-|TRBJ2-5|15
TGTGCCAGCAGCTCTAGCGGGGGATATCAAGAGACCCAGTACTTC
CASSSSGGYQETQYF
>TRBV5-6|-|-|TRBJ1-1|14
TGTGCCAGCAGCTTGAGAGGTCCCCACACTGAAGCTTTCTTT
CASSLRGPHTEAFF
>TRBV28|-|few|TRBJ2-3|13
TGTGCCAGCAGTTTAAAGCCGGAGGTTACGCAGTATTTT
CASSLKPEVTQYF
>TRBV7-3|TRBD2|-|TRBJ2-7|16
TGTGCCAGCAGCCCCACTAGCGGGGGGGAAACCTACGAGCAGTACTTC
CASSPTSGGETYEQYF
>TRBV19|TRBD2|-|TRBJ2-1|15
TGTGCCAGTAGTATAGACACTAGCGGGTACAATGAGCAGTTCTTC
CASSIDTSGYNEQFF
>TRBV5-1|TRBD1|-|TRBJ1-1|14
TGCGCCAGCAGCCCGGACAGGTTGGGCACTGAAGCTTTCTTT
CASSPDRLGTEAFF
>TRBV28|TRBD1|-|TRBJ1-6|14
TGTGCCAGCAGCTGGGGGACAGGGGATTCACCCCTCCACTTT
CASSWGTGDSPLHF
>TRBV6-5|TRBD2|-|TRBJ2-5|15
TGTGCCAGCACCAGCCCTAGCGGGAACCAAGAGACCCAGTACTTC
CASTSPSGNQETQYF
>TRBV7-9|TRBD1|-|TRBJ1-2|15
TGTGCCAGCAGCCCTCCGGGACAGGGCTACTATGGCTACACCTTC
CASSPPGQGYYGYTF
>TRBV5-1|-|-|TRBJ1-5|15
TGCGCCAGCAGCTTGGACGGGGGTAGCAATCAGCCCCAGCATTTT
CASSLDGGSNQPQHF
>TRBV7-2|-|-|TRBJ2-3|13
TGTGCCAGCAGCCAGAGGGACTCCTATACGCAGTATTTT
CASSQRDSYTQYF
>TRBV27|-|once|TRBJ1-2|14
TGTGCCAGCAGTTTTTCGCGGGGTAACTATGGCTACACCTTC
CASSFSRGNYGYTF
>TRBV4-3|-|-|TRBJ2-1|17
TGCGCCAGCAGCCCAGACGTAGGGGCCCCCTCCTACAATGAGCAGTTCTTC
CASSPDVGAPSYNEQFF
>TRBV28|TRBD2|-|TRBJ2-3|16
TGTGCCAGCAGTCCCTTAGGTAGCGGGGATCACTATACGCAGTATTTT
CASSPLGSGDHYTQYF
>TRBV27|TRBD1|-|TRBJ1-4|14
TGTGCCAGCAGTTTCCGCAGGGGGCCTGAAAAACTGTTTTTT
CASSFRRGPEKLFF
>TRBV3-1/TRBV3-2|TRBD2|-|TRBJ2-7|18
TGTGCCAGCAGCCAAGATTGGCGGGAGGGCCCCCCATCCTACGAGCAGTACTTC
CASSQDWREGPPSYEQYF
>TRBV9|-|-|TRBJ2-3|16
TGTGCCAGCAGCCCCCGGTCCGAGGTCCTCACAGATACGCAGTATTTT
CASSPRSEVLTDTQYF
>TRBV13|-|-|TRBJ2-5|12
TGTGCCAGCAGCTTAGACAGGGAGACCCAGTACTTC
CASSLDRETQYF
>TRBV7-8|TRBD1|-|TRBJ1-4|18
TGTGCCAGCAGCTTATCTTTCCAGGGGGAAGCAACTAATGAAAAACTGTTTTTT
CASSLSFQGEATNEKLFF
>TRBV18|TRBD2|-|TRBJ2-1|16
TGTGCCAGCTCACCACCATCGGGACTAGCGGGATATGAGCAGTTCTTC
CASSPPSGLAGYEQFF
>TRBV5-1|TRBD1|-|TRBJ2-3|15
TGCGCCAGCAGCTTGACGGGACAGGGTACAGATACGCAGTATTTT
CASSLTGQGTDTQYF
>TRBV6-2/TRBV6-3|-|-|TRBJ2-1|13
TGTGCCAGCAGTTACGGGCTTTACAATGAGCAGTTCTTC
CASSYGLYNEQFF
>TRBV21-1|-|few|TRBJ1-1|17
TGTGCCAGCAGCAAGGAGGACAGGGACAGGTCCCCGAGGGGGGCTTTCTTT
CASSKEDRDRSPRGAFF
>TRBV4-1|-|-|TRBJ2-7|15
TGCGCCAGCAGCCAAAATACAGGAGAAGCCTACGAGCAGTACTTC
CASSQNTGEAYEQYF
>TRBV5-6|-|-|TRBJ2-7|11
TGTGCCAGCAGCTCTCCTAACGAGCAGTACTTC
CASSSPNEQYF
>TRBV3-1/TRBV3-2|-|-|TRBJ1-2|12
TGTGCCAGCAGCCCGGCTAACTATGGCTACACCTTC
CASSPANYGYTF
>TRBV27|-|-|TRBJ2-3|12
TGTGCCAGCAGTCCTTCAGCAGATACGCAGTATTTT
CASSPSADTQYF
>TRBV7-4|-|-|TRBJ1-5|16
TGTGCCAGCAGCTTATCGTGGGAGAGTGGCAATCAGCCCCAGCATTTT
CASSLSWESGNQPQHF
>TRBV5-1|TRBD2|-|TRBJ2-7|14
TGCGCCAGCAGCTTTGAGCGGGGACCCTACGAGCAGTACTTC
CASSFERGPYEQYF
>TRBV6-5|-|-|TRBJ2-1|12
TGTGCCAGCAGTTACTCGGGGGGTGAGCAGTTCTTC
CASSYSGGEQFF
>TRBV15|-|-|TRBJ1-1|13
TGTGCCACCAGCAGGACAGAGAACACTGAAGCTTTCTTT
CATSRTENTEAFF
>TRBV28|TRBD1|-|TRBJ2-3|16
TGTGCCAGCAGCTTCCCTAGGGGGCTCGGTACAGATACGCAGTATTTT
CASSFPRGLGTDTQYF
>TRBV7-9|-|-|TRBJ1-1|14
TGTGCCAGCAGCGCCCTGACAGTTAACACTGAAGCTTTCTTT
CASSALTVNTEAFF
>TRBV28|TRBD1|-|TRBJ1-1|16
TGTGCCAGCACACAGATTCCGGGACAGTTGAACACTGAAGCTTTCTTT
CASTQIPGQLNTEAFF
>TRBV3-1/TRBV3-2|-|-|TRBJ1-2|14
TGTGCCAGCAGCCCAGCGGCATCTCGCTATGGCTACACCTTC
CASSPAASRYGYTF
>TRBV12-3/TRBV12-4|-|-|TRBJ1-1|13
TGTGCCAGCAGTTTGACAGAGAACACTGAAGCTTTCTTT
CASSLTENTEAFF
>TRBV6-5|-|-|TRBJ2-1|15
TGTGCCAGCAGGTTCGGGCAGGGCTCCTACAATGAGCAGTTCTTC
CASRFGQGSYNEQFF
>TRBV27|-|-|TRBJ2-7|15
TGTGCCAGCAGTTTATCCGGGAGACCCACCTACGAGCAGTACTTC
CASSLSGRPTYEQYF
>TRBV4-2|-|-|TRBJ1-2|16
TGTGCCAGCAGCCAAGATCGGCGGACTATAGGGTTTGGCTACACCTTC
CASSQDRRTIGFGYTF
>TRBV4-2|TRBD2|-|TRBJ2-1|17
TGTGCCAGCAGCCAAGAAGTTCCTAGCGGGATCTACAATGAGCAGTTCTTC
CASSQEVPSGIYNEQFF
>TRBV4-3|TRBD2|-|TRBJ2-2|17
TGCGCCAGCAGCCAAGCTCTGGCTAGCGGGGGAAACGGGGAGCTGTTTTTT
CASSQALASGGNGELFF
>TRBV28|-|-|TRBJ1-1|11
TGTGCCAGCCGCACCGGCACTGAAGCTTTCTTT
CASRTGTEAFF
>TRBV3-1/TRBV3-2|-|-|TRBJ1-6|13
TGTGCCAGCAGCCAAGTGGGGGGTTCACCCCTCCACTTT
CASSQVGGSPLHF
>TRBV4-1|TRBD1|-|TRBJ2-1|15
TGCGCCAGCAGCTCCTGGGACAGCTCCTACAATGAGCAGTTCTTC
CASSSWDSSYNEQFF
>TRBV19|TRBD1|-|TRBJ1-5|14
TGTGCCAGTAGCAGGACAGGGACGGGGCAGCCCCAGCATTTT
CASSRTGTGQPQHF
>TRBV7-8|TRBD1|-|TRBJ2-2|17
TGTGCCAGCAGCAGAAAACAGGGGGCGGGGGACACCGGGGAGCTGTTTTTT
CASSRKQGAGDTGELFF
>TRBV27|-|few|TRBJ1-6|15
TGTGCCAGCAGCCCCAGGCGACCCTCCTCCTCACCCCTCCACTTT
CASSPRRPSSSPLHF
>TRBV4-1|TRBD2|-|TRBJ2-7|15
TGCGCCAGCAGCCAAGTGGGACTAGAAGGCTACGAGCAGTACTTC
CASSQVGLEGYEQYF
>TRBV5-8|-|-|TRBJ1-5|12
TGTGCCAGCAGACATACGGACAGGCCCCAGCATTTT
CASRHTDRPQHF
>TRBV6-5|TRBD1|-|TRBJ2-5|14
TGTGCCAGCACAGAAGGACAGGGTAGAGAGACCCAGTACTTC
CASTEGQGRETQYF
>TRBV19|TRBD2|many|TRBJ2-3|18
TGTGCCAGTAGTATAGGCCCGACTAGCGGGCTTAGCTCAGATACGCAGTATTTT
CASSIGPTSGLSSDTQYF
>TRBV9|-|-|TRBJ2-2|17
TGTGCCAGCAGCGTAGTGGCGGGTAACTCGAACACCGGGGAGCTGTTTTTT
CASSVVAGNSNTGELFF
>TRBV7-9|-|-|TRBJ2-1|14
TGTGCCAGCAGCCCTTCGGGGGTTTGGTATGAGCAGTTCTTC
CASSPSGVWYEQFF
>TRBV9|TRBD1|-|TRBJ2-1|14
TGTGCCAGCAGCTACGGGACAGGGTACAATGAGCAGTTCTTC
CASSYGTGYNEQFF